The present T cell receptor beta chain was sequenced within a study of CD8+ T cells in alopecia areata. Looking at the study overall: The percentage of affected scalp area served as the score of severity for treated patients.

As the sequencing template, cDNA was produced by extracting RNA and reverse transcribing it. Some clones are missing from TCRdb's copy, which holds only in-frame ones; the method was immunoSEQ multiplex PCR. The sample shows around 86,000 clones, 60% to 80% of them seen only once. Study-wide results and limits: It was observed that many expanded lesional clones persisted in scalp and blood during tofacitinib. The study found tofacitinib significantly decreased scalp clonality and expanded CD8+ clones among the top 100.

For this clone: Its matching antigen is unknown.

Treatment described: oral pan-JAK inhibitor, 5-10 mg twice daily. Obtained from alopecia areata patients were lesional scalp punch biopsies along with peripheral blood. The receptor comes from a human donor with alopecia areata. Sequenced material: CD8+ T cells sorted from blood, taken at week 44, from a patient treated with tofacitinib.

This CDR3 reads CASSVSGSTDTQHF. CDR3 sequence (DNA): TGTGCCAGCAGCGTCAGCGGGTCCACAGATACGCAGCATTTT. The chain recombines TRBV9 with TRBJ2-3; D is uncertain. Matching the DNA end better, TRBJ1-5 makes the J call doubtful. Germline CDR1 and CDR2: SGDLS and YYNGEE. The length of the CDR3 is 14 residues.